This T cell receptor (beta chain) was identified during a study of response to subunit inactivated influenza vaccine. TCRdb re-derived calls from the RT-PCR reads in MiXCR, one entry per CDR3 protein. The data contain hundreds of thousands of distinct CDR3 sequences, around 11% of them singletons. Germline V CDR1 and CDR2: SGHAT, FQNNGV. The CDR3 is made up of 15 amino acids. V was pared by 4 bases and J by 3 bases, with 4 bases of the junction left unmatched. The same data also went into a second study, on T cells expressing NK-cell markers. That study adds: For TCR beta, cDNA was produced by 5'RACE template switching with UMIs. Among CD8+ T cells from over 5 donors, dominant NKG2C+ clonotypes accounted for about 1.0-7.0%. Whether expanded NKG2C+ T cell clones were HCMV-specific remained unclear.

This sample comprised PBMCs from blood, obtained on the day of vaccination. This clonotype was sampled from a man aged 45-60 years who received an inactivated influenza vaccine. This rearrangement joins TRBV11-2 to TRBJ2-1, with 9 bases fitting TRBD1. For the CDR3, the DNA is TGTGCCAGCAGCTCACACAGGGGGCACTACAATGAGCAGTTCTTC. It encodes CASSSHRGHYNEQFF.